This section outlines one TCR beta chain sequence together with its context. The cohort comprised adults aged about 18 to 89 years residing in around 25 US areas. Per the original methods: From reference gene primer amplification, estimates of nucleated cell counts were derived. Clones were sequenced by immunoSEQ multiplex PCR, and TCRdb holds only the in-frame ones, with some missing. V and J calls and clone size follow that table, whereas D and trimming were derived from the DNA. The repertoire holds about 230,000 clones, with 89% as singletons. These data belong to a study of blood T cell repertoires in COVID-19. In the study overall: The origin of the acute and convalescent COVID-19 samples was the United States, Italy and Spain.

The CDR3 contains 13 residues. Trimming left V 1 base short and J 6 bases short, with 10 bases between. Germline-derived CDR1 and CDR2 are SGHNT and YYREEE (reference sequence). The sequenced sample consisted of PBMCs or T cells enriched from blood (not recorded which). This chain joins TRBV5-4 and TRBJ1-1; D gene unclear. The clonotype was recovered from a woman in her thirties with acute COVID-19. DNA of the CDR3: TGTGCCAGCAGCTTGTTTTACGCAGCTGAAGCTTTCTTT. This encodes CASSLFYAAEAFF.